This is a list of T cell receptor beta chains from one sample in a study of blood T cell repertoires in COVID-19. Method: immunoSEQ multiplex PCR; TCRdb's copy keeps in-frame clones and lacks some. The sample lists roughly 330,000 clones, more than 70% occurring once. Material: peripheral blood. The origin of the receptors is a man younger than 35 who had recovered from COVID-19. CDR3s include the opening cysteine and the closing phenylalanine or tryptophan. Fields, in order: V gene, J gene, clone size, D gene, CDR3 protein, CDR3 DNA. D genes are given only for firm matches. Clone size, where shown, is once, few, many, or a class for clones that have expanded.

v_gene: TRBV7-9
j_gene: TRBJ2-1
abundance: NA
d_gene: TRBD1
CDR3aa: CASSSRGQGPYNEQFF
CDR3nt: TGTGCCAGCAGCTCGAGGGGACAGGGACCCTACAATGAGCAGTTCTTC

v_gene: TRBV6-6
j_gene: TRBJ2-1
abundance: NA
d_gene: TRBD2
CDR3aa: CASSRSGTSYNEQFF
CDR3nt: TGTGCCAGCAGCCGTAGCGGGACGTCCTACAATGAGCAGTTCTTC

v_gene: TRBV9
j_gene: TRBJ2-7
abundance: NA
d_gene: NA
CDR3aa: CASSPGASGPYEQYF
CDR3nt: TGTGCCAGCAGCCCAGGGGCTAGCGGACCCTACGAGCAGTACTTC

v_gene: TRBV27
j_gene: TRBJ1-1
abundance: few
d_gene: NA
CDR3aa: CASSLRTANTEAFF
CDR3nt: TGTGCCAGCAGTTTAAGGACAGCTAACACTGAAGCTTTCTTT

v_gene: TRBV19
j_gene: TRBJ2-2
abundance: once
d_gene: NA
CDR3aa: CASSMYRGTGELFF
CDR3nt: TGTGCCAGTAGTATGTACAGAGGGACCGGGGAGCTGTTTTTT

v_gene: TRBV7-2
j_gene: TRBJ1-5
abundance: NA
d_gene: NA
CDR3aa: CASSWLSIGANQPQHF
CDR3nt: TGTGCCAGCAGCTGGTTGAGCATAGGAGCCAATCAGCCCCAGCATTTT

v_gene: TRBV9
j_gene: TRBJ1-1
abundance: NA
d_gene: NA
CDR3aa: CASSVGAGSPGNTEAFF
CDR3nt: TGTGCCAGCAGCGTAGGGGCAGGGTCCCCCGGGAACACTGAAGCTTTCTTT

v_gene: TRBV4-1
j_gene: TRBJ2-7
abundance: once
d_gene: TRBD1
CDR3aa: CASSLRGHEQYF
CDR3nt: TGCGCCAGCAGCCTCAGGGGGCACGAGCAGTACTTC

v_gene: TRBV5-6
j_gene: TRBJ2-1
abundance: NA
d_gene: TRBD2
CDR3aa: CASSAAWTSGSNEQFF
CDR3nt: TGTGCCAGCAGCGCCGCCTGGACTAGCGGGAGCAATGAGCAGTTCTTC

v_gene: TRBV7-3
j_gene: TRBJ2-1
abundance: once
d_gene: TRBD2
CDR3aa: CASSLGDYAYNEQFF
CDR3nt: TGTGCCAGCAGCTTAGGGGACTACGCTTACAATGAGCAGTTCTTC

v_gene: TRBV25-1
j_gene: TRBJ1-4
abundance: NA
d_gene: TRBD1
CDR3aa: CASRGQGLEKLFF
CDR3nt: TGTGCCAGCAGGGGACAGGGGCTCGAAAAACTGTTTTTT

v_gene: TRBV7-9
j_gene: TRBJ2-7
abundance: NA
d_gene: TRBD1
CDR3aa: CASSSPQGGYEQYF
CDR3nt: TGTGCCAGCAGCTCCCCACAGGGGGGCTACGAGCAGTACTTC

v_gene: TRBV28
j_gene: TRBJ2-1
abundance: NA
d_gene: TRBD2
CDR3aa: CASSSGPGLAWNEQFF
CDR3nt: TGTGCCAGCAGTTCCGGGCCGGGACTAGCGTGGAATGAGCAGTTCTTC

v_gene: TRBV7-9
j_gene: TRBJ2-1
abundance: NA
d_gene: TRBD2
CDR3aa: CASSPRGTRYNEQFF
CDR3nt: TGTGCCAGCAGCCCCCGGGGGACTAGGTACAATGAGCAGTTCTTC

v_gene: TRBV13
j_gene: TRBJ2-2
abundance: NA
d_gene: NA
CDR3aa: CASSLGRGRELFF
CDR3nt: TGTGCCAGCAGCTTAGGCAGGGGCCGGGAGCTGTTTTTT

v_gene: TRBV4-1
j_gene: TRBJ2-3
abundance: NA
d_gene: TRBD2
CDR3aa: CASSQGLAGADTQYF
CDR3nt: TGCGCCAGCAGCCAAGGACTAGCGGGGGCAGATACGCAGTATTTT

v_gene: TRBV18
j_gene: TRBJ2-1
abundance: NA
d_gene: TRBD2
CDR3aa: CASSPGLPNNEQFF
CDR3nt: TGTGCCAGCTCACCGGGACTACCTAACAATGAGCAGTTCTTC

v_gene: TRBV5-1
j_gene: TRBJ2-1
abundance: NA
d_gene: TRBD2
CDR3aa: CASSSEPGLAAGEQFF
CDR3nt: TGCGCCAGCAGCTCGGAACCGGGACTAGCTGCTGGTGAGCAGTTCTTC

v_gene: TRBV11-3
j_gene: TRBJ2-1
abundance: NA
d_gene: NA
CDR3aa: CASSLEVRRDSAEGEQFF
CDR3nt: TGTGCCAGCAGCTTAGAGGTTCGGCGGGACTCAGCCGAAGGTGAGCAGTTCTTC

v_gene: TRBV4-2
j_gene: TRBJ2-5
abundance: NA
d_gene: TRBD1
CDR3aa: CASSQDVGQGVETQYF
CDR3nt: TGTGCCAGCAGCCAAGATGTAGGACAGGGGGTTGAGACCCAGTACTTC

v_gene: TRBV7-9
j_gene: TRBJ1-2
abundance: NA
d_gene: TRBD1
CDR3aa: CASSLGDRRNYGYTF
CDR3nt: TGTGCCAGCAGCTTAGGGGACAGGCGAAACTATGGCTACACCTTC

v_gene: TRBV4-1
j_gene: TRBJ2-1
abundance: NA
d_gene: NA
CDR3aa: CASSLRYNEQFF
CDR3nt: TGCGCCAGCAGCCTCAGGTACAATGAGCAGTTCTTC

v_gene: TRBV11-2
j_gene: TRBJ2-1
abundance: NA
d_gene: NA
CDR3aa: CASSLGGGGNEQFF
CDR3nt: TGTGCCAGCAGCTTAGGAGGGGGGGGGAATGAGCAGTTCTTC

v_gene: TRBV7-2
j_gene: TRBJ2-4
abundance: once
d_gene: TRBD1
CDR3aa: CASSPGQGANIQYF
CDR3nt: TGTGCCAGCAGCCCGGGACAGGGGGCGAACATTCAGTACTTC

v_gene: TRBV27
j_gene: TRBJ1-5
abundance: NA
d_gene: NA
CDR3aa: CASGGGYNQPQHF
CDR3nt: TGTGCCAGTGGGGGCGGATATAATCAGCCCCAGCATTTT

v_gene: TRBV6-1
j_gene: TRBJ2-1
abundance: NA
d_gene: TRBD2
CDR3aa: CASSDVLAGENEQFF
CDR3nt: TGTGCCAGCAGTGATGTACTAGCGGGAGAAAATGAGCAGTTCTTC

v_gene: TRBV2
j_gene: TRBJ1-1
abundance: once
d_gene: NA
CDR3aa: CASSESPTGTPNTEAFF
CDR3nt: TGTGCCAGCAGTGAAAGTCCCACAGGAACACCGAACACTGAAGCTTTCTTT

v_gene: TRBV27
j_gene: TRBJ2-7
abundance: once
d_gene: NA
CDR3aa: CASARSPVYEQYF
CDR3nt: TGTGCCAGCGCTAGGTCCCCGGTCTACGAGCAGTACTTC

v_gene: TRBV2
j_gene: TRBJ2-5
abundance: once
d_gene: TRBD1
CDR3aa: CASSGPGQGMQTQYF
CDR3nt: TGTGCCAGCAGTGGCCCGGGACAGGGGATGCAGACCCAGTACTTC

v_gene: TRBV7-6
j_gene: TRBJ1-2
abundance: NA
d_gene: NA
CDR3aa: CASSLGAGDGYTF
CDR3nt: TGTGCCAGCAGCTTAGGGGCAGGGGATGGCTACACCTTC

v_gene: TRBV6-2/TRBV6-3
j_gene: TRBJ2-5
abundance: NA
d_gene: NA
CDR3aa: CASTPRGLRETQYF
CDR3nt: TGTGCCAGCACCCCACGAGGACTAAGAGAGACCCAGTACTTC

v_gene: TRBV18
j_gene: TRBJ1-1
abundance: NA
d_gene: NA
CDR3aa: CASSQTGNTEAFF
CDR3nt: TGTGCCAGCTCACAGACGGGGAACACTGAAGCTTTCTTT

v_gene: TRBV5-1
j_gene: TRBJ2-2
abundance: NA
d_gene: TRBD1
CDR3aa: CASSNSGTGGTGELFF
CDR3nt: TGCGCCAGCAGCAACTCCGGGACAGGGGGCACCGGGGAGCTGTTTTTT

v_gene: TRBV7-2
j_gene: TRBJ2-5
abundance: NA
d_gene: TRBD2
CDR3aa: CASRSGTSGETQYF
CDR3nt: TGTGCCAGCAGATCCGGGACTAGCGGGGAGACCCAGTACTTC

v_gene: TRBV9
j_gene: TRBJ2-3
abundance: NA
d_gene: TRBD2
CDR3aa: CASSSLAGTDTQYF
CDR3nt: TGTGCCAGCAGCTCTCTAGCGGGCACAGATACGCAGTATTTT

v_gene: TRBV5-5
j_gene: TRBJ2-1
abundance: NA
d_gene: NA
CDR3aa: CASSLAPSRDEQFF
CDR3nt: TGTGCCAGCAGCTTGGCGCCTAGCCGCGATGAGCAGTTCTTC

v_gene: TRBV9
j_gene: TRBJ2-7
abundance: NA
d_gene: NA
CDR3aa: CASSVRALFGEQYF
CDR3nt: TGTGCCAGCAGCGTGAGGGCTCTGTTTGGCGAGCAGTACTTC

v_gene: TRBV25-1
j_gene: TRBJ2-3
abundance: NA
d_gene: NA
CDR3aa: CARSPDRTDTQYF
CDR3nt: TGTGCCAGGTCTCCAGATCGCACAGATACGCAGTATTTT

v_gene: TRBV19
j_gene: TRBJ1-2
abundance: once
d_gene: NA
CDR3aa: CASLGGDRFSGYTF
CDR3nt: TGTGCCAGTCTCGGGGGAGACAGATTTTCTGGCTACACCTTC

v_gene: TRBV5-8
j_gene: TRBJ2-3
abundance: once
d_gene: TRBD2
CDR3aa: CASSSGEGTYTDTQYF
CDR3nt: TGTGCCAGCAGTTCGGGGGAGGGGACTTACACAGATACGCAGTATTTT

v_gene: TRBV15
j_gene: TRBJ1-1
abundance: NA
d_gene: NA
CDR3aa: CATSSLLWTEAFF
CDR3nt: TGTGCCACCAGCAGCCTTCTATGGACTGAAGCTTTCTTT

v_gene: TRBV5-1
j_gene: TRBJ2-2
abundance: NA
d_gene: TRBD1
CDR3aa: CASSADRETGELFF
CDR3nt: TGCGCCAGCAGCGCGGACAGGGAAACCGGGGAGCTGTTTTTT

v_gene: TRBV6-2/TRBV6-3
j_gene: TRBJ2-5
abundance: NA
d_gene: NA
CDR3aa: CASSLGHTQYF
CDR3nt: TGTGCCAGCAGCCTCGGACATACCCAGTACTTC

v_gene: TRBV5-1
j_gene: TRBJ2-2
abundance: once
d_gene: NA
CDR3aa: CASSLSWGGHTGELFF
CDR3nt: TGCGCCAGCAGCTTGAGTTGGGGGGGCCACACCGGGGAGCTGTTTTTT

v_gene: TRBV18
j_gene: TRBJ2-5
abundance: NA
d_gene: NA
CDR3aa: CASRQDQETQYF
CDR3nt: TGTGCCAGCAGACAGGACCAAGAGACCCAGTACTTC

v_gene: TRBV19
j_gene: TRBJ2-1
abundance: NA
d_gene: TRBD2
CDR3aa: CASSSRTSGRSYNEQFF
CDR3nt: TGTGCCAGTAGTAGCCGGACTAGCGGGAGATCCTACAATGAGCAGTTCTTC

v_gene: TRBV5-4
j_gene: TRBJ1-2
abundance: few
d_gene: TRBD1
CDR3aa: CASSSGGLYGYTF
CDR3nt: TGTGCCAGCAGCTCAGGGGGCCTCTATGGCTACACCTTC

v_gene: TRBV10-3
j_gene: TRBJ1-6
abundance: NA
d_gene: TRBD1
CDR3aa: CAISEGQGTKSPLHF
CDR3nt: TGTGCCATCAGTGAGGGACAGGGGACCAAGTCACCCCTCCACTTT

v_gene: TRBV5-5
j_gene: TRBJ1-5
abundance: NA
d_gene: NA
CDR3aa: CASSLVGEGQPQHF
CDR3nt: TGTGCCAGCAGCTTGGTGGGGGAGGGGCAGCCCCAGCATTTT

v_gene: TRBV5-4
j_gene: TRBJ2-2
abundance: NA
d_gene: TRBD1
CDR3aa: CASSFLGAGGTGELFF
CDR3nt: TGTGCCAGCAGCTTTCTCGGGGCAGGGGGCACCGGGGAGCTGTTTTTT